This is a list of T cell receptor beta chains from one sample in a study of T-cell reconstitution after alpha-beta-depleted transplantation in children. Each CDR3 protein gets one entry after TCRdb re-called the PCR reads with MiXCR. The sample carries over 5,000 distinct CDR3 sequences, roughly 17% recorded once. The sample here was PBMCs, mostly from graft donor cells, taken 60 days after TCRalphabeta/CD19-depleted stem cell transplant. All receptors come from a male patient between 10 and 17 years old who had a stem cell transplant for acute myeloid leukemia, so the T cells may come from the graft donor. Each CDR3 is given with its conserved first and last residue.

CDR3aa	v_gene	j_gene
CASSLGSGGYKEQFF	TRBV5-1	TRBJ2-1
CASSRGDRPEAFF	TRBV5-1	TRBJ1-1
CASSPEGGGNYGYTF	TRBV18	TRBJ1-2
CATSNIRNQPQHF	TRBV19	TRBJ1-5
CSAFPPTRTGELFF	TRBV20-1	TRBJ2-2
CASSFPSGADTQYF	TRBV12-3/TRBV12-4	TRBJ2-3
CASRVKRIDTQYF	TRBV5-1	TRBJ2-3
CAIRRDRGSGELFF	TRBV10-3	TRBJ2-2
CASSQEARRGTQYF	TRBV4-3	TRBJ2-5
CASWPSGAPYEQYF	TRBV5-1	TRBJ2-7
CATSRGRSEKLFF	TRBV15	TRBJ1-4
CASSLATQNEQFF	TRBV7-9	TRBJ2-1
CASSPQRTSGRGVNYEQFF	TRBV5-1	TRBJ2-1
CSARGLADYEQYF	TRBV20-1	TRBJ2-7
CAEIGNEQFF	TRBV7-9	TRBJ2-1
CASSRSSSGNTIYF	TRBV19	TRBJ1-3
CASSPGTAGPSYEQYF	TRBV7-2	TRBJ2-7
CASSFAGAGYTF	TRBV7-8	TRBJ1-2
CSPATSGSVSRGEQYF	TRBV29-1	TRBJ2-7
CASSSKAGGASVELFF	TRBV7-2	TRBJ2-2
CASSLRLGTGNTIYF	TRBV11-2	TRBJ1-3
CASYLDSSGANVLTF	TRBV12-3/TRBV12-4	TRBJ2-6
CASSAGLAGHNEQFF	TRBV9	TRBJ2-1
CASSIAGGRTGELFF	TRBV6-2/TRBV6-3	TRBJ2-2
CASSPPGRVYGANVLTF	TRBV18	TRBJ2-6
CSARVTTDTQYF	TRBV20-1	TRBJ2-3
CASSQLDRNQPQHF	TRBV12-3/TRBV12-4	TRBJ1-5
CSASRGQRGLNTGELFF	TRBV20-1	TRBJ2-2
CASRGLAENTGELFF	TRBV7-7	TRBJ2-2
CASSFPTSGSVPYNEQFF	TRBV11-1	TRBJ2-1
CAISGRPNTEAFF	TRBV10-3	TRBJ1-1
CASSQDPSPNTGELFF	TRBV4-3	TRBJ2-2
CASRGGARNTEAFF	TRBV13	TRBJ1-1
CASTGTSETQYF	TRBV28	TRBJ2-5
CASSVAGGNYEQYF	TRBV9	TRBJ2-7
CASSPTGGGTEAFF	TRBV27	TRBJ1-1
CAISESSYEQYF	TRBV10-3	TRBJ2-7
CASGSGPRSEQFF	TRBV28	TRBJ2-1
CASSFGGGIHEQFF	TRBV6-5	TRBJ2-1
CASSSRQAGNTEAFF	TRBV7-9	TRBJ1-1
CSASHRGGTDTQYF	TRBV20-1	TRBJ2-3
CSALAAGQGTDTQYF	TRBV20-1	TRBJ2-3
CSAKGPPDSPLHF	TRBV20-1	TRBJ1-6
CSWGGGLQETQYF	TRBV29-1	TRBJ2-5
CASSQGGGGAEDTQYF	TRBV3-1	TRBJ2-3
CASNYVLGAETQYF	TRBV6-1	TRBJ2-5
CASSGAPNEQFF	TRBV5-1	TRBJ2-1
CASSLHTSPSYNEQFF	TRBV5-4	TRBJ2-1
CASSPISSGTDTQYF	TRBV3-1	TRBJ2-3
CASSFRGVRDLGYTF	TRBV28	TRBJ1-2
CASSVAVPYEQYF	TRBV7-6	TRBJ2-7
CASSLEIGEAFF	TRBV7-2	TRBJ1-1